This is a list of T cell receptor beta chains from one sample in a study of blood T cells in healthy people across ages. From the 5' RACE reads, TCRdb called clonotypes with MiXCR, one entry per CDR3 protein. This table holds 500,000 to 550,000 distinct CDR3 sequences, 24% found once. In addition, the sample was reused for a study of T cells of mothers and their children.

Sequenced material: blood. The source is a boy younger than 18 in good health. The CDR3 runs from the conserved cysteine through the conserved F or W. D genes are given only for firm matches. Size values are once, few and many counts, or a class for expanded clones, and some rows have none.

size: .; J: TRBJ2-7; D: .; V: TRBV19; CDR3: CASSISLSLAAPSYEQYF; DNA: TGTGCCAGTAGTATAAGTCTAAGTCTGGCAGCACCGTCCTACGAGCAGTACTTC
size: .; J: TRBJ2-1; D: .; V: TRBV29-1; CDR3: CSVSDSPNEQFF; DNA: TGCAGCGTTTCCGACAGTCCCAATGAGCAGTTCTTC
size: .; J: TRBJ1-4; D: .; V: TRBV6-5; CDR3: CASRPAATNEKLFF; DNA: TGTGCCAGCAGGCCTGCGGCAACTAATGAAAAACTGTTTTTT
size: many; J: TRBJ2-7; D: .; V: TRBV6-2/TRBV6-3; CDR3: CASSYSPYEQYF; DNA: TGTGCCAGCAGTTACTCCCCCTACGAGCAGTACTTC
size: .; J: TRBJ2-5; D: TRBD1; V: TRBV15; CDR3: CATSATGTAVPQETQYF; DNA: TGTGCCACCAGCGCGACAGGGACAGCCGTTCCCCAAGAGACCCAGTACTTC
size: .; J: TRBJ2-3; D: .; V: TRBV20-1; CDR3: CSARSGALGDTQYF; DNA: TGCAGTGCTAGGTCGGGGGCCCTGGGAGATACGCAGTATTTT
size: .; J: TRBJ2-6; D: .; V: TRBV5-5; CDR3: CASIFITGSGANVLTF; DNA: TGTGCCAGCATCTTTATTACAGGGTCTGGGGCCAACGTCCTGACTTTC
size: few; J: TRBJ2-1; D: TRBD2; V: TRBV6-2/TRBV6-3; CDR3: CASSYGPSGLAIHNEQFF; DNA: TGTGCCAGCAGTTACGGGCCGTCCGGACTAGCAATTCACAATGAGCAGTTCTTC
size: few; J: TRBJ2-7; D: TRBD1; V: TRBV19; CDR3: CASSPVTGHYEQYF; DNA: TGTGCCAGTAGCCCGGTGACAGGGCACTACGAGCAGTACTTC
size: few; J: TRBJ2-1; D: .; V: TRBV18; CDR3: CASCEMYEQFF; DNA: TGTGCCAGCTGCGAAATGTATGAGCAGTTCTTC
size: few; J: TRBJ2-7; D: .; V: TRBV28; CDR3: CASSFRGSGEQYF; DNA: TGTGCCAGCAGTTTCCGTGGATCGGGAGAGCAGTACTTC
size: many; J: TRBJ2-7; D: TRBD1; V: TRBV12-3/TRBV12-4; CDR3: CASSVTGDEQYF; DNA: TGTGCCAGCAGCGTGACAGGGGACGAGCAGTACTTC
size: .; J: TRBJ2-7; D: .; V: TRBV15; CDR3: CATRDGSGSLEQYF; DNA: TGTGCCACCAGGGACGGAAGCGGTTCCTTAGAGCAGTACTTC
size: many; J: TRBJ2-3; D: .; V: TRBV7-3; CDR3: CASSRGITGGTDTQYF; DNA: TGTGCCAGCAGCCGAGGGATCACGGGGGGCACAGATACGCAGTATTTT
size: .; J: TRBJ1-1; D: .; V: TRBV18; CDR3: CASSVNWGNTEAFF; DNA: TGTGCCAGCTCGGTCAACTGGGGGAACACTGAAGCTTTCTTT
size: many; J: TRBJ2-1; D: TRBD2; V: TRBV6-4; CDR3: CASSDQASGGNEQFF; DNA: TGTGCCAGCAGTGACCAGGCTAGCGGGGGCAATGAGCAGTTCTTC
size: .; J: TRBJ1-4; D: TRBD1; V: TRBV5-1; CDR3: CASSQDRIATNEKLFF; DNA: TGCGCCAGCAGCCAGGACAGGATTGCAACTAATGAAAAACTGTTTTTT
size: few; J: TRBJ2-7; D: .; V: TRBV15; CDR3: CATSPGPTYEQYF; DNA: TGTGCCACCAGTCCGGGGCCCACCTACGAGCAGTACTTC
size: few; J: TRBJ1-4; D: .; V: TRBV4-1; CDR3: CASSLTKGEKLFF; DNA: TGCGCCAGCAGCCTCACAAAGGGTGAAAAACTGTTTTTT
size: .; J: TRBJ2-3; D: .; V: TRBV20-1; CDR3: CSAPGGGADTQYF; DNA: TGCAGTGCCCCCGGAGGAGGCGCGGATACGCAGTATTTT
size: .; J: TRBJ2-2; D: .; V: TRBV12-3/TRBV12-4; CDR3: CASSFYTNTGELFF; DNA: TGTGCCAGCAGTTTTTACACGAACACCGGGGAGCTGTTTTTT
size: few; J: TRBJ2-5; D: TRBD1; V: TRBV20-1; CDR3: CSATDYRGLAETQYF; DNA: TGCAGTGCTACCGACTACAGGGGGCTGGCAGAGACCCAGTACTTC
size: many; J: TRBJ2-7; D: TRBD1; V: TRBV20-1; CDR3: CSARRTGWMTYEQYF; DNA: TGCAGTGCTAGACGGACAGGGTGGATGACCTACGAGCAGTACTTC
size: many; J: TRBJ2-4; D: TRBD1; V: TRBV29-1; CDR3: CSVRDRGQENIQYF; DNA: TGCAGCGTGAGGGACAGGGGGCAGGAAAACATTCAGTACTTC
size: .; J: TRBJ1-4; D: .; V: TRBV6-5; CDR3: CASSYGQTMTTNEKLFF; DNA: TGTGCCAGCAGTTACGGGCAGACGATGACAACTAATGAAAAACTGTTTTTT
size: .; J: TRBJ1-4; D: .; V: TRBV7-8; CDR3: CASSSQGVEKLFF; DNA: TGTGCCAGCAGCTCCCAAGGGGTCGAAAAACTGTTTTTT
size: few; J: TRBJ2-3; D: TRBD1; V: TRBV6-1; CDR3: CASRLRPGQGNADTQYF; DNA: TGTGCCAGCAGGCTACGTCCGGGACAGGGGAATGCAGATACGCAGTATTTT
size: .; J: TRBJ2-1; D: TRBD1; V: TRBV6-2/TRBV6-3; CDR3: CASKIDRGSYNEQFF; DNA: TGTGCCAGCAAAATCGACAGGGGCTCCTACAATGAGCAGTTCTTC
size: .; J: TRBJ2-7; D: TRBD2; V: TRBV9; CDR3: CASSGGTSGGFDDEQYF; DNA: TGTGCCAGCAGCGGGGGGACTAGCGGGGGCTTCGACGACGAGCAGTACTTC
size: .; J: TRBJ2-7; D: TRBD1; V: TRBV9; CDR3: CASSVGTKTGPYEQYF; DNA: TGTGCCAGCAGCGTAGGTACTAAGACAGGGCCCTACGAGCAGTACTTC
size: few; J: TRBJ1-1; D: TRBD1; V: TRBV6-2/TRBV6-3; CDR3: CASSRGQGVRNTEAFF; DNA: TGTGCCAGCAGCCGCGGACAGGGGGTCAGGAACACTGAAGCTTTCTTT
size: few; J: TRBJ2-7; D: TRBD1; V: TRBV6-2/TRBV6-3; CDR3: CASTFGTGASEQYF; DNA: TGTGCCAGCACCTTCGGGACAGGGGCCTCCGAGCAGTACTTC
size: few; J: TRBJ2-5; D: .; V: TRBV2; CDR3: CASSDGRLGQETQYF; DNA: TGTGCCAGCAGTGACGGCAGGCTGGGACAAGAGACCCAGTACTTC
size: many; J: TRBJ2-6; D: .; V: TRBV28; CDR3: CAIARTRSLGVLTF; DNA: TGTGCCATCGCCAGGACACGTTCCCTCGGCGTCCTGACTTTC
size: .; J: TRBJ2-5; D: TRBD2; V: TRBV5-1; CDR3: CASSIGTSEETQYF; DNA: TGCGCCAGCAGCATCGGGACTAGCGAGGAGACCCAGTACTTC
size: .; J: TRBJ1-2; D: .; V: TRBV29-1; CDR3: CSVKRGNYGYTF; DNA: TGCAGCGTTAAGAGGGGTAACTATGGCTACACCTTC
size: many; J: TRBJ1-4; D: .; V: TRBV13; CDR3: CASSGRGEKLFF; DNA: TGTGCCAGCAGTGGACGGGGTGAAAAACTGTTTTTT
size: many; J: TRBJ2-5; D: .; V: TRBV9; CDR3: CASSVDLQETQYF; DNA: TGTGCCAGCAGCGTAGACTTGCAAGAGACCCAGTACTTC
size: .; J: TRBJ2-1; D: TRBD2; V: TRBV20-1; CDR3: CSPTPEGAGGSTEQFF; DNA: TGCAGCCCCACACCCGAGGGAGCGGGAGGATCCACTGAGCAGTTCTTC
size: .; J: TRBJ2-5; D: TRBD2; V: TRBV7-2; CDR3: CASSPEGTRLRETQYF; DNA: TGTGCCAGCAGCCCGGAGGGGACTAGACTGCGGGAGACCCAGTACTTC
size: few; J: TRBJ1-2; D: TRBD1; V: TRBV4-1; CDR3: CASSQVVSGQDLYGYTF; DNA: TGCGCCAGCAGCCAAGTGGTTTCGGGACAGGACCTCTATGGCTACACCTTC
size: .; J: TRBJ2-5; D: TRBD1; V: TRBV2; CDR3: CASSARTGMDETQYF; DNA: TGTGCCAGCAGTGCCAGGACAGGGATGGACGAGACCCAGTACTTC
size: few; J: TRBJ2-4; D: .; V: TRBV11-2; CDR3: CASSPVAKNIQYF; DNA: TGTGCCAGCAGCCCTGTAGCCAAAAACATTCAGTACTTC
size: .; J: TRBJ2-7; D: TRBD2; V: TRBV29-1; CDR3: CSAMTSGIYEQYF; DNA: TGCAGCGCTATGACTAGCGGGATCTACGAGCAGTACTTC
size: .; J: TRBJ2-6; D: TRBD2; V: TRBV28; CDR3: CASRLAGVSGANVLTF; DNA: TGTGCCAGTAGACTAGCGGGGGTCTCTGGGGCCAACGTCCTGACTTTC
size: .; J: TRBJ2-1; D: TRBD2; V: TRBV6-2/TRBV6-3; CDR3: CASSDLSGSSYNEQFF; DNA: TGTGCCAGCAGTGACCTGAGCGGGAGCTCCTACAATGAGCAGTTCTTC
size: few; J: TRBJ1-5; D: .; V: TRBV20-1; CDR3: CSARVGLERGNQPQHF; DNA: TGCAGTGCTAGAGTTGGACTTGAGAGGGGCAATCAGCCCCAGCATTTT
size: .; J: TRBJ2-2; D: TRBD1; V: TRBV11-2; CDR3: CASKTTGGGTGELFF; DNA: TGTGCCAGCAAAACGACAGGGGGCGGCACCGGGGAGCTGTTTTTT
size: many; J: TRBJ2-5; D: TRBD2; V: TRBV5-1; CDR3: CASSVLAEETQYF; DNA: TGCGCCAGCAGCGTACTAGCGGAAGAGACCCAGTACTTC
size: few; J: TRBJ1-1; D: .; V: TRBV20-1; CDR3: CSARDPGTTEAFF; DNA: TGCAGTGCTAGAGATCCGGGGACCACTGAAGCTTTCTTT
size: few; J: TRBJ2-7; D: .; V: TRBV21-1; CDR3: CASNEMGRLPYEQYF; DNA: TGTGCCAGCAATGAAATGGGACGTTTACCCTACGAGCAGTACTTC
size: .; J: TRBJ1-5; D: .; V: TRBV6-1; CDR3: CASSERTDIYLYSNQPQHF; DNA: TGTGCCAGCAGTGAAAGGACAGACATCTATCTTTATAGCAATCAGCCCCAGCATTTT
size: .; J: TRBJ2-1; D: .; V: TRBV4-3; CDR3: CASSQQRSSYNEQFF; DNA: TGCGCCAGCAGCCAACAGAGGAGCTCCTACAATGAGCAGTTCTTC
size: .; J: TRBJ2-1; D: .; V: TRBV6-2/TRBV6-3; CDR3: CASSSHSLGEQFF; DNA: TGTGCCAGCAGTTCTCACAGTTTGGGTGAGCAGTTCTTC
size: .; J: TRBJ2-5; D: .; V: TRBV4-3; CDR3: CASSPSRPETQYF; DNA: TGCGCCAGCAGCCCCTCCCGACCGGAGACCCAGTACTTC